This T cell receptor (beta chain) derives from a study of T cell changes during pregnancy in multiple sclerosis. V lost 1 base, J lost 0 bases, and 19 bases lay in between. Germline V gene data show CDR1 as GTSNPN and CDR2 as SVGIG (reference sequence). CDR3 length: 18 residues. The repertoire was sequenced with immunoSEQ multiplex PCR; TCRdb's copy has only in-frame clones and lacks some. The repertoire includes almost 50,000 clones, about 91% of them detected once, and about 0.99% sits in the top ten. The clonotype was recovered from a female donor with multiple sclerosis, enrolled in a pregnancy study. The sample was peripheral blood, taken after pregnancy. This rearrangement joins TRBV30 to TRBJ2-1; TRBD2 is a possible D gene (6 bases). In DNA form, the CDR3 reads TGTGCCTGGAGTGCAGGGACTCAGGGTTCCAGCTCCTACAATGAGCAGTTCTTC. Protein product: CAWSAGTQGSSSYNEQFF.